The rows below give T cell receptor beta chains drawn from one sample of a study of OX40 agonist ivuxolimab in advanced cancers. Measured with immunoSEQ multiplex PCR; TCRdb has only the in-frame clones, and not every one. This table has about 120,000 clones, 90% to 95% appearing once. The specimen was CD4+ or CD8+ T cells sorted from blood, collected in a trial of the OX40 agonist ivuxolimab. These receptors originate from an adult with an advanced solid tumor such as melanoma, head and neck, liver or kidney cancer. The CDR3 runs from the conserved cysteine through the conserved F or W. D genes are given only for firm matches. Size tells how often a clone was seen (once, few, many) or the class of an expanded clone, and some rows leave it out.

-	-	TRBV18	TRBJ1-2	TGTGCCAGCTCACCCTCCGGGATCTATGGCTACACCTTC	CASSPSGIYGYTF
-	TRBD1	TRBV19	TRBJ2-5	TGTGCCAGTAGTGACAGGGTTCAAGAGACCCAGTACTTC	CASSDRVQETQYF
-	TRBD2	TRBV15	TRBJ2-5	TGTGCCACCAGCAGAGATCGGGGACTAATCGAGACCCAGTACTTC	CATSRDRGLIETQYF
-	TRBD1	TRBV18	TRBJ2-1	TGTGCCAGCTCACACGTTCCGGGACAGGTTTTCGCAGACGGTCAGAAGATTAAGGGGGATGAGCAGTTCTTC	CASSHVPGQVFADGQKIKGDEQFF
-	-	TRBV11-3	TRBJ1-1	TGTGCCAGCAGCTTAGGAAGGGGATCGAACACTGAAGCTTTCTTT	CASSLGRGSNTEAFF
-	TRBD1	TRBV6-1	TRBJ1-2	TGTGCCAGCAGTGAATTGAAGGGGGCGAACTATGGCTACACCTTC	CASSELKGANYGYTF
-	-	TRBV15	TRBJ2-5	TGTGCCACCAGCCTCGGACCCCAAGAGACCCAGTACTTC	CATSLGPQETQYF
once	-	TRBV7-9	TRBJ2-7	TGTGCCAGCAGCTTAGTCCAGGCCTACGAGCAGTACTTC	CASSLVQAYEQYF
-	-	TRBV6-5	TRBJ1-2	TGTGCCAGCAGCCCCAAGGTTCAGAACTATGGCTACACCTTC	CASSPKVQNYGYTF
-	-	TRBV18	TRBJ1-1	TGTGCCAGCTCACCCGACCGGGACACTGAAGCTTTCTTT	CASSPDRDTEAFF
-	TRBD1	TRBV7-2	TRBJ1-1	TGTGCCAGCAGCTTAGGGTACAGGGGGCATGAAGCTTTCTTT	CASSLGYRGHEAFF
-	TRBD1	TRBV5-1	TRBJ1-4	TGCGCCAGCAGCCAGGGACAGGGTCGGGAAAAACTGTTTTTT	CASSQGQGREKLFF
-	-	TRBV7-8	TRBJ1-4	TGTGCCAGCAGTCGCCGGGGTAATGAAAAACTGTTTTTT	CASSRRGNEKLFF
-	-	TRBV15	TRBJ2-2	TGTGCCACCAGCAACGGACTCACCCTTACTACAACCAGGAACACCGGGGAGCTGTTTTTT	CATSNGLTLTTTRNTGELFF
-	-	TRBV19	TRBJ2-4	TGTGCCAGTAGTAGCACAGGGAGGGCCAAAAACATTCAGTACTTC	CASSSTGRAKNIQYF
-	-	TRBV7-2	TRBJ1-4	TGTGCCAGCAGCCTTACGGTGGAAAATGAAAAACTGTTTTTT	CASSLTVENEKLFF
-	-	TRBV6-1	TRBJ2-6	TGTGCCAGCAGTGAAGCCCCTCTCATAGGAACTGGGGCCAACGTCCTGACTTTC	CASSEAPLIGTGANVLTF
few	-	TRBV2	TRBJ1-6	TGTGCCAGCAGTCCGGATCTCCTAGTGGGTTCACCCCTCCACTTT	CASSPDLLVGSPLHF
-	-	TRBV20-1	TRBJ1-1	TGCAGTGCTAGAGGGAACAGTTGGGCTTTCTTT	CSARGNSWAFF
-	TRBD1	TRBV9	TRBJ1-3	TGTGCCAGCAGCGTCGGGACAGGGAACTCTGGAAACACCATATATTTT	CASSVGTGNSGNTIYF
-	-	TRBV5-1	TRBJ2-7	TGCGCCAGCAGCTTGGATTCGGATCGTTACGAGCAGTACTTC	CASSLDSDRYEQYF
once	-	TRBV6-5	TRBJ1-2	TGTGCCAGCAGTTCCGGGATAGGTGGCTACACCTTC	CASSSGIGGYTF
-	-	TRBV28	TRBJ1-1	TGTGCCAGCAGTTTCGGTACAGGAACTTCTTCTGAAGCTTTCTTT	CASSFGTGTSSEAFF
-	TRBD1	TRBV14	TRBJ2-7	TGTGCCAGCAGCAAGATGGGGACAGCCAATTACGAGCAGTACTTC	CASSKMGTANYEQYF
-	TRBD2	TRBV9	TRBJ2-5	TGTGCCAGCAGCCCGACTAGCGGGAGTTTTGAGACCCAGTACTTC	CASSPTSGSFETQYF
-	-	TRBV28	TRBJ1-3	TGTGCCAGCCGGGAGACAGACGAGTCTGGAAACACCATATATTTT	CASRETDESGNTIYF
-	-	TRBV27	TRBJ1-2	TGTGCCAGCAGTTTTCGAGGAAACTATGGCTACACCTTC	CASSFRGNYGYTF
-	-	TRBV30	TRBJ2-7	TGTGCCTGGAGTGGGGGCATAGCCTACGAGCAGTACTTC	CAWSGGIAYEQYF
-	TRBD2	TRBV28	TRBJ2-1	TGTGCCAGCAGTTTATTTTCCGGCGGACTAGCGGGGTACAATGAGCAGTTCTTC	CASSLFSGGLAGYNEQFF
once	-	TRBV7-3	TRBJ1-6	TGTGCCAGCAGCTTAAGTTTCGAGGGCTCACCCCTCCACTTT	CASSLSFEGSPLHF
-	-	TRBV6-5	TRBJ2-2	TGTGCCAGCAGAACCGGGACGGGTATTACCGGGGAGCTGTTTTTT	CASRTGTGITGELFF
-	TRBD2	TRBV11-3	TRBJ2-1	TGTGCCAGCAGCCCCGGGACTAGCGGGGGTCGAGTCGATGAGCAGTTCTTC	CASSPGTSGGRVDEQFF
-	TRBD2	TRBV11-2	TRBJ2-3	TGTGCCAGCAGCCCAAGACTAGCTTCAGATACGCAGTATTTT	CASSPRLASDTQYF
-	-	TRBV7-2	TRBJ1-2	TGTGCCAGCAGCTTGCCGGGACGGTTGAACTATGGCTACACCTTC	CASSLPGRLNYGYTF
-	-	TRBV4-3	TRBJ1-1	TGCGCCAGCAGCCAAGAGCCCCCGGGGGGTATTACTGAAGCTTTCTTT	CASSQEPPGGITEAFF
few	-	TRBV7-9	TRBJ1-5	TGTGCCAGCAGCTTAGACGACAGCAGTCGGCCCCAGCATTTT	CASSLDDSSRPQHF
-	-	TRBV6-4	TRBJ1-5	TGTGCCAGCAGCTCAACGCAGGACAATCAGCCCCAGCATTTT	CASSSTQDNQPQHF
-	TRBD2	TRBV6-1	TRBJ2-4	TGTGCCAGCAGTGTTTGGGGGAGGGCATCATTAGCCAAAAACATTCAGTACTTC	CASSVWGRASLAKNIQYF
-	-	TRBV18	TRBJ1-1	TGTGCCAGCTCACCAGATCGGGTTTTAGGTTTCTTT	CASSPDRVLGFF
-	TRBD2	TRBV28	TRBJ2-5	TGTGCCAGCAGTTTAACAGTCCTAGCGGGAAAAGAGACCCAGTACTTC	CASSLTVLAGKETQYF
once	-	TRBV28	TRBJ2-1	TGTGCCAGCTATCTCATGGGGGGAGAAAGTCAGTTCTTC	CASYLMGGESQFF
-	TRBD2	TRBV27	TRBJ2-6	TGTGCCAGCAGGCCCCGACTCGCGGGGGGGAGAGGTGGGGCCAACGTCCTGACTTTC	CASRPRLAGGRGGANVLTF